This entry concerns a single T cell receptor delta chain. The protein recorded in TCRdb matches a much larger clone and deviates from this DNA's translation at residues 10 and 13, suggesting a read error; the protein here is obtained by translating the DNA. This specimen belongs to a study of gamma-delta T cells after stem cell transplantation. The V gene end was trimmed by 4 bases and the J gene end by 1 base; junction bases not matched to a gene: 16. Per the germline V gene, CDR1 is GEAIGNYY and CDR2 is EKD. The CDR3 consists of 19 residues. TCRdb re-processed the RT-PCR reads using CATT. Of fewer than 2,000 delta-chain clones in the sample, approximately 2.5% were seen once.

The clonotype was recovered from a human donor. It is not recorded whose cells these are; they may come from a transplant donor. The chain recombines TRDV2 with TRDJ1, with 11 bases that match TRDD3. The sequencing sample was made of gamma-delta T cells. CDR3 sequence (DNA): TGTGCCTGTGATAAACTGGGGGATAAGAGAAAAACGTGCACCGATAAACTCATCTTT. It encodes CACDKLGDKRKTCTDKLIF.